The 18 T cell receptor beta chains listed next were all sequenced from one sample in a study of blood T cell repertoires in COVID-19. The method was immunoSEQ multiplex PCR; TCRdb's version includes in-frame clones alone and lacks a portion of them. The sample has 250,000 to 300,000 clones; about 83% are singletons. The sequencing sample was made of peripheral blood. The receptor set was obtained from a man older than 75 with acute or convalescent COVID-19.

The chain links TRBV7-9 to TRBJ1-6; the D is unclear. V lost 0 bases to trimming and J lost 10 bases, with 22 bases between them. The CDR3 is 18 residues long. CDR1 is SEHNR, CDR2 FQNEAQ, per germline (reference sequence). The CDR3 sequence is CASSLALSLGSQNSPLHF. In DNA form, the CDR3 reads TGTGCCAGCAGCTTAGCCTTATCGTTGGGGAGCCAGAACTCACCCCTCCACTTT.

The chain joins TRBV7-2 to TRBJ1-1; no clear D. The CDR3 consists of 14 residues. Trimming removed 1 base at V and 4 bases at J, with 10 bases between. The germline V gene encodes CDR1 SGHTA and CDR2 FQGNSA. CDR3 amino acids: CASSLGPAVTEAFF. CDR3 coding DNA: TGTGCCAGCAGCTTAGGCCCGGCGGTCACTGAAGCTTTCTTT.

The chain carries TRBV20-1 and TRBJ2-3; D is unresolved. The CDR3 loop spans 11 amino acids. Trimming left V 3 bases short and J 5 bases short, with 6 bases between. Per germline, CDR1 DFQATT and CDR2 SNEGSKA (reference sequence). CDR3 sequence: CSASELDTQYF. As DNA, the CDR3 is TGCAGTGCTAGTGAACTAGATACGCAGTATTTT.

The CDR3 protein is CASSIETGAGGPQHF. The DNA of the CDR3 is TGTGCCAGTAGTATTGAGACAGGGGCCGGGGGGCCCCAGCATTTT. This chain uses TRBV19 with TRBJ1-5, with 8 bases lining up with TRBD1. The J segment lost 9 bases and the V segment lost 3 bases, leaving 10 bases of the junction unmatched. The CDR3 covers 15 residues. Germline assignment: CDR1 LNHDA and CDR2 SQIVND (reference sequence).

Comment on this clone: Other DNA variants within this sample encode the same CDR3. The chain is built from TRBV19 and TRBJ2-7; possible D gene TRBD2, 5 bases. Germline values: CDR1 LNHDA, CDR2 SQIVND (reference sequence). V lost 1 base and J lost 0, with 7 bases in between. This CDR3 is built from 14 residues. CDR3 in DNA: TGTGCCAGTAGTATAGGCACTAGCTCCTACGAGCAGTACTTC. This gives the protein CASSIGTSSYEQYF.

In this sample, this clone turned up a few times. V gene TRBV19 combines with J gene TRBJ1-5; D ambiguous. Looked up from germline, CDR1 is LNHDA and CDR2 is SQIVND (reference sequence). Trimming shortened V by 4 bases and J by 1 base, and 11 bases separated the two germline ends. The length of the CDR3 is 15 residues. CDR3 in amino acids: CASSTNLASNQPQHF. Here the CDR3 DNA reads TGTGCCAGTAGTACGAACCTAGCGAGCAATCAGCCCCAGCATTTT.

This clone was seen repeatedly, ten times or more. V usage is TRBV28 and J usage is TRBJ1-6; D remains ambiguous. The germline V and J ends were trimmed by 5 bases and 11 bases, with 10 bases remaining between them. In germline, CDR1 is MDHEN, CDR2 SYDVKM. This CDR3 has 12 amino acids. The CDR3, as DNA: TGTGCCAGCAGTCCTCCCTTAGCACCCCTCCACTTT. Amino acid sequence: CASSPPLAPLHF.

Only a few counts were recorded for this clone. This sequence joins TRBV7-2 and TRBJ1-2, with 8 bases aligning to TRBD1. The V gene end was trimmed by 5 bases and the J gene end by 2 bases; junction bases not matched to a gene: 7. The CDR3 sequence is 15 residues long. The germline V gene encodes CDR1 SGHTA and CDR2 FQGNSA. The CDR3 DNA sequence: TGTGCCAGCAGCAACTACAGGGGGACGAACTATGGCTACACCTTC. This gives the protein CASSNYRGTNYGYTF.

The chain employs TRBV6-1 and TRBJ1-4; D not certain. The germline V gene has CDR1 MNHNS and CDR2 SASEGT. The CDR3 runs to 15 residues. Trimming took off 0 bases at V and 8 bases at J, with 13 bases between the two ends. CDR3 DNA: TGTGCCAGCAGTGAAGCGTCGACCGGGAGGGAAAAACTGTTTTTT. Amino acids: CASSEASTGREKLFF.

The sample holds a few counts of this clone. The V call is TRBV4-2, the J call TRBJ2-1, with 9 bases fitting TRBD2. With V trimmed by 4 bases and J by 2 bases, 3 bases remained unmatched. The germline CDR1 and CDR2 sequences are LGHNA and YNFKEQ. The CDR3 runs to 15 residues. In DNA, the CDR3 is TGTGCCAGCAGCCCCGCTAGCGGGGCCTACAATGAGCAGTTCTTC. The encoded protein is CASSPASGAYNEQFF.

This clone was detected only a few times. The CDR3 sequence is CASQGRNSPLHF. CDR3 sequence (DNA): TGTGCCAGCCAGGGCAGAAACTCACCCCTCCACTTT. This chain connects TRBV27 to TRBJ1-6; maybe TRBD1 (5 bases). This CDR3 has 12 amino acids. Germline CDR1 MNHEY, CDR2 SMNVEV (reference sequence). The V end lost 8 bases, the J end lost 10 bases, and 12 bases lay between the germline ends.

The chain is built from TRBV23-1 and TRBJ1-5; TRBD1 might be the D (6 bases). TRBV23-1 is noted as an ORF with a role that remains uncertain. The CDR3 totals 17 residues. V was shortened by 4 bases and J by 3 bases, with 19 bases between the two germline ends. CDR3 sequence reads: CASSRKTGLGFNQPQHF. In nucleotides, the CDR3 is TGCGCCAGCAGTCGAAAAACAGGGCTCGGTTTCAATCAGCCCCAGCATTTT.

V gene TRBV5-5 combines with J gene TRBJ2-1; 8 bases fit TRBD2. The germline gives CDR1 SGHKS, CDR2 YYEKEE (reference sequence). Losses at the gene ends were 6 bases for V and 3 bases for J; bases not matched to a gene: 5. The CDR3 is 14 residues long. This CDR3 reads CASKGRGDYNEQFF. The CDR3 bases are TGTGCCAGCAAGGGGCGGGGGGACTACAATGAGCAGTTCTTC.

The rearrangement joins TRBV5-1 to TRBJ2-1; maybe TRBD1 (6 bases). CDR1 and CDR2 (germline): SGHRS, YFSETQ. V shed 4 bases and J shed 6 bases, with 14 bases lying between them. This CDR3 region has 14 residues. CDR3 DNA: TGCGCCAGCAGCCTAAACACAGGGTTCAATGAGCAGTTCTTC. Translating it yields CASSLNTGFNEQFF.

The chain recombines TRBV7-9 with TRBJ2-5; D is unresolved. The germline gives CDR1 SEHNR, CDR2 FQNEAQ (reference sequence). There are 12 residues in the CDR3. With 1 base removed from V and 5 bases from J, the gap between germline ends came to 5 bases. The CDR3 protein is CASSLESETQYF. The CDR3 bases are TGTGCCAGCAGCTTAGAAAGCGAGACCCAGTACTTC.

This rearrangement joins TRBV19 to TRBJ2-3; D may be TRBD1 (6 bases). V shed 5 bases and J shed 0 bases, with 12 bases lying between them. This CDR3 contains 15 residues. Germline values: CDR1 LNHDA, CDR2 SQIVND (reference sequence). The CDR3 is CASSWVQGSTDTQYF. In DNA, the CDR3 is TGTGCCAGTAGTTGGGTACAGGGTAGCACAGATACGCAGTATTTT.

V gene TRBV7-9 combines with J gene TRBJ2-7, with TRBD1 matching 8 bases. Germline CDR1 SEHNR, CDR2 FQNEAQ (reference sequence). The CDR3 is 14 amino acids. Unmatched junction bases numbered 6, after V lost 5 bases and J lost 3 bases. The CDR3 DNA reads as TGTGCCAGCAGCAGCCGACAGGGGAACTACGAGCAGTACTTC. As protein: CASSSRQGNYEQYF.

In this sample, this clone turned up a few times. The J gene is TRBJ1-2, the V gene TRBV3-1 (or the pseudogene TRBV3-2); no definite D call. Germline assignment: CDR1 LGHDT and CDR2 YNNKEL (reference sequence). The CDR3 has 12 residues. V was cut by 7 bases and J by 7 bases, with 13 bases left in between. The CDR3 here is CASTRGGLGYTF. The CDR3 nucleotides read TGTGCCAGCACCCGGGGAGGACTTGGCTACACCTTC.